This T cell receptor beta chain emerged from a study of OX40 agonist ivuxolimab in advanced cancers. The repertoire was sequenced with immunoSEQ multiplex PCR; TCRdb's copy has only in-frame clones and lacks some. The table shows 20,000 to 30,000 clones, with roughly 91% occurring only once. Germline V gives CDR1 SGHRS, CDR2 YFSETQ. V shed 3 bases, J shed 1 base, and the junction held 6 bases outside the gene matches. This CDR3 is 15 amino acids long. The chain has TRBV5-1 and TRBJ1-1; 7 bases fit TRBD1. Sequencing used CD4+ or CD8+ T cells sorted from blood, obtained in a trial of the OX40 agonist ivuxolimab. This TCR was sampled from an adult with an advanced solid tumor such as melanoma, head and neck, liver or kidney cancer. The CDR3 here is CASSSQGSKNTEAFF. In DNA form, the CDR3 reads TGCGCCAGCAGCTCACAGGGGTCTAAGAACACTGAAGCTTTCTTT. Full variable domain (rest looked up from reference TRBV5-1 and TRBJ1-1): KAGVTQTPRYLIKTRGQQVTLSCSPISGHRSVSWYQQTPGQGLQFLFEYFSETQRNKGNFPGRFSGRQFSNSRSEMNVSTLELGDSALYLCASSSQGSKNTEAFFGQGTRLTVV.